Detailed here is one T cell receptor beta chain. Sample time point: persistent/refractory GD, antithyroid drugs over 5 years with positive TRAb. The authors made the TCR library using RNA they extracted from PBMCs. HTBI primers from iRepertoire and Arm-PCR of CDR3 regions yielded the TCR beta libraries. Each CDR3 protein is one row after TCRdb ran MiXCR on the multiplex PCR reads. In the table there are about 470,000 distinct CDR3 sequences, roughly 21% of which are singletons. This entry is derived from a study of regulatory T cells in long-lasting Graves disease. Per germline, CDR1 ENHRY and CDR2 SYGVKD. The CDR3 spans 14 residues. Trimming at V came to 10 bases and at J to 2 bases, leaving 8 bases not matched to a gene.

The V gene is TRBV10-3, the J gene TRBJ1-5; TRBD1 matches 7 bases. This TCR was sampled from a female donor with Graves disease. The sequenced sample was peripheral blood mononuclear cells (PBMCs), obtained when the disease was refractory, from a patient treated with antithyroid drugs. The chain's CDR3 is CATQGGGGNQPQHF. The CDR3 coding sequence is TGTGCCACTCAGGGGGGAGGTGGCAATCAGCCCCAGCATTTT.